This passage covers 12 T cell receptor beta chains from one sample sequenced in a study of blood T cell repertoires in COVID-19. Data came from immunoSEQ multiplex PCR; TCRdb stores just in-frame clones and leaves some out. The sample shows some 90,000 clones, about nine tenths of them seen only once. The sample comprised peripheral blood. These receptors were taken from a man aged 50-59 years with acute or convalescent COVID-19.

The chain recombines TRBV24-1 with TRBJ2-3, with 7 nucleotides matching TRBD1. CDR1 and CDR2 (germline): KGHDR, SFDVKD. The V and J ends lost 7 bases and 7 bases, in that order; junction bases with no gene match: 4. The CDR3 spans 12 residues. The CDR3 spells CATRGDSYTQYF. The DNA of the CDR3 is TGTGCCACCAGGGGGGACAGTTATACGCAGTATTTT.

The chain employs TRBV2 and TRBJ2-7, with 7 bases that match TRBD1. Germline CDR1 reads SNHLY; CDR2 reads FYNNEI. V trimming: 5 bases; J trimming: 3 bases; junction bases outside the gene matches: 10. The CDR3 is 15 residues long. DNA for the CDR3: TGTGCCAGCAGTCCTGGTCGGGACAGAAACTACGAGCAGTACGTC. Protein sequence: CASSPGRDRNYEQYV.

V gene TRBV7-8 combines with J gene TRBJ1-3; 7 bases are a match to TRBD1. V gave up 5 bases and J gave up 4 bases; unmatched junction bases: 14. The CDR3 loop spans 17 amino acids. CDR1 and CDR2 from the germline V gene are SGHVS and FQNEAQ. In DNA form, the CDR3 reads TGTGCCAGCAGCGCTGGGACAGCCTATATAACAGGAAACACCATATATTTT. Translated: CASSAGTAYITGNTIYF.

The V gene is TRBV28, the J gene TRBJ1-1, with TRBD1 identical over 7 bases. Germline CDR1 MDHEN, CDR2 SYDVKM. This CDR3 is built from 11 residues. V shed 10 bases, J shed 10 bases, and the junction held 9 bases outside the gene matches. In nucleotides, the CDR3 is TGTGCCACCATGGACAGGTGGGTAGCTTTCTTT. It codes for CATMDRWVAFF. Full variable domain (missing parts from reference TRBV28 and TRBJ1-1): DVKVTQSSRYLVKRTGEKVFLECVQDMDHENMFWYRQDPGLGLRLIYFSYDVKMKEKGDIPEGYSVSREKKERFSLILESASTNQTSMYLCATMDRWVAFFGQGTRLTVV.

The chain is built from TRBV5-8 and TRBJ2-1; 10 nucleotides line up with TRBD2. The length of the CDR3 is 14 residues. Germline V lookup: CDR1 SGHTS, CDR2 YDEGEE. The ends lost 5 bases at V and 3 bases at J; junction bases unmatched: 2. CDR3 residues: CASRGTSDYNEQFF. In DNA form, the CDR3 reads TGTGCCAGCAGGGGGACTAGCGACTACAATGAGCAGTTCTTC.

The rearrangement links TRBV10-3 to TRBJ1-1, with D uncertain. V lost 8 bases and J 2 bases, leaving 15 bases between the germline ends. CDR3 length: 14 amino acids. Germline V gene lookup returns CDR1 ENHRY and CDR2 SYGVKD. CDR3 in amino acids: CAIGSGSPNTEAFF. As DNA, the CDR3 is TGTGCCATCGGGTCCGGGTCTCCAAACACTGAAGCTTTCTTT.

This chain uses TRBV27 with TRBJ2-1; 7 bases line up with TRBD2. The germline V gene has CDR1 MNHEY and CDR2 SMNVEV (reference sequence). After removal of 5 bases from V and 3 bases from J, the junction contained 13 bases not matched to a gene. The CDR3 loop spans 17 amino acids. CDR3 residues: CASSTNPSGDYYNEQFF. CDR3 sequence (DNA): TGTGCCAGCAGTACAAACCCTAGCGGCGATTACTACAATGAGCAGTTCTTC.

V gene TRBV6-6 combines with J gene TRBJ1-5, with TRBD1 as a possible D gene (6 bases). V lost 2 bases and J lost 10, with 9 bases in between. The CDR3 sequence is 12 residues long. Germline V gene lookup returns CDR1 MNHNY and CDR2 SVGAGI (reference sequence). The CDR3, as DNA: TGTGCCAGCAGTTACAACAGGGACCCCCAGCATTTT. Translating gives CASSYNRDPQHF.

This chain connects TRBV11-1 to TRBJ1-6; 8 bases are a match to TRBD1. Germline trimming cut 6 bases from V and 7 bases from J; bases unmatched to any gene: 8. Germline V gene lookup returns CDR1 SGHAT and CDR2 FQDESV (reference sequence). The CDR3 length is 15 residues. The DNA of the CDR3 is TGTGCCAGCAGTTCCAAGACAGGGGTCAATTCACCCCTCCACTTT. This gives the protein CASSSKTGVNSPLHF.

The rearrangement uses TRBV19 and TRBJ2-1, with D possibly matching TRBD2 (6 bases). Trimming left V 4 bases short and J 7 bases short, with 14 bases between. CDR1 is LNHDA and CDR2 is SQIVND in the germline V gene (reference sequence). The CDR3 is 14 amino acids. The CDR3, as DNA: TGTGCCAGTAGTAGGAGTGACGGGGGTAATGAGCAGTTCTTC. Translated: CASSRSDGGNEQFF.

The rearrangement links TRBV7-9 to TRBJ1-1; tentatively, D is TRBD1 (5 bases). The CDR3 is made up of 16 amino acids. Germline-derived CDR1 and CDR2 are SEHNR and FQNEAQ (reference sequence). Trimming removed 4 bases at V and 0 bases at J, with 15 bases between. DNA for the CDR3: TGTGCCAGCAGCTCTTATCGACAGAGCTTGAACACTGAAGCTTTCTTT. Amino acid sequence: CASSSYRQSLNTEAFF. The variable domain in full, with the rest retrieved from reference TRBV7-9 and TRBJ1-1, is DTGVSQNPRHKITKRGQNVTFRCDPISEHNRLYWYRQTLGQGPEFLTYFQNEAQLEKSRLLSDRFSAERPKGSFSTLEIQRTEQGDSAMYLCASSSYRQSLNTEAFFGQGTRLTVV.

This chain uses TRBV27 with TRBJ1-2; 7 bases fit TRBD1. CDR1 MNHEY and CDR2 SMNVEV come from the germline V gene (reference sequence). J lost 0 bases, V lost 4 bases, and 11 bases had no gene match. This CDR3 spans 17 amino acids. The CDR3 region is CASSSRDRILSNYGYTF. The CDR3 DNA reads TGTGCCAGCAGTTCCCGGGACAGAATACTATCTAACTATGGCTACACCTTC.